The T cell receptor beta chain under discussion was sequenced for a study of blood T cell repertoires in COVID-19. Sequencing was performed with immunoSEQ multiplex PCR; in TCRdb, only in-frame clones are kept and a portion is missing. This sample has over 250,000 clones, with approximately 86% found just once. The germline V gene has CDR1 PRHDT and CDR2 FYEKMQ (reference sequence). The CDR3 covers 17 residues. J was trimmed by 5 bases and V by 5 bases; bases with no gene match: 8. What was sequenced was peripheral blood. The sequence derives from a man aged 35-49 years who had recovered from COVID-19. This chain connects TRBV13 to TRBJ2-5, with 16 bases lining up with TRBD2. CDR3 in DNA: TGTGCCAGCAGCACCGGGACTAGCGGGGGGGCCGGCGAGACCCAGTACTTC. This codes for CASSTGTSGGAGETQYF. Full variable domain (rest looked up from reference TRBV13 and TRBJ2-5): AAGVIQSPRHLIKEKRETATLKCYPIPRHDTVYWYQQGPGQDPQFLISFYEKMQSDKGSIPDRFSAQQFSDYHSELNMSSLELGDSALYFCASSTGTSGGAGETQYFGPGTRLLVL.